Below, 32 T cell receptor beta chains from the same sample are listed, as sequenced in a study of shared clonotypes between healthy human individuals. Sequencing used immunoSEQ multiplex PCR; TCRdb keeps in-frame clones, though not all of them. This table holds 1,500,000 or so clones, approximately 96% found once. The specimen was naive CD4+ T cells sorted from blood. Noted subset: CD45RA+ positively selected. Receptor source: a man aged 25 to 40 in good health.

The chain links TRBV6-6 to TRBJ2-7; 9 bases line up with TRBD2. J was trimmed by 2 bases and V by 4 bases; bases with no gene match: 6. This CDR3 has 15 residues. Germline values: CDR1 MNHNY, CDR2 SVGAGI (reference sequence). In DNA, the CDR3 is TGTGCCAGCAGTTTAGTAGCGGGAGCCACCTACGAGCAGTACTTC. It specifies CASSLVAGATYEQYF.

About this clone itself: The sample has other DNA sequences that encode this CDR3 too. The chain combines TRBV11-3 with TRBJ2-2; D gene ambiguous. Between the trimmed V and J ends, which lost 1 base and 0 bases, there was a span of 6 bases. The CDR3 loop spans 15 amino acids. Germline V gives CDR1 SGHNT, CDR2 YENEEA. CDR3: CASSLGGANTGELFF. CDR3 nucleotides: TGTGCCAGCAGCTTAGGCGGTGCGAACACCGGGGAGCTGTTTTTT.

The rearrangement links TRBV7-9 to TRBJ2-5; D is possibly TRBD2 (6 bases). V lost 2 bases and J lost 4, with 17 bases in between. The CDR3 consists of 16 residues. The V gene's germline CDR1 is SEHNR and CDR2 FQNEAQ (reference sequence). For the CDR3, the DNA is TGTGCCAGCAGCTTAACACCCTCGGGAGTCGGAGAGACCCAGTACTTC. Its protein is CASSLTPSGVGETQYF.

This clone appeared once. The chain joins TRBV19 to TRBJ2-7; TRBD2 might be the D (5 bases). Germline CDR1 reads LNHDA; CDR2 reads SQIVND (reference sequence). V dropped 5 bases and J dropped 2 bases, with 7 bases sitting between them. This CDR3 contains 12 residues. For the CDR3, the DNA is TGTGCCAGTAGTTCCGGGGCCTACGAGCAGTACTTC. Protein product: CASSSGAYEQYF.

The chain has TRBV11-3 and TRBJ2-1; maybe TRBD1 (6 bases). V was cut by 5 bases and J by 7 bases, with 12 bases left in between. CDR3 size: 13 residues. Germline V gene sequence: CDR1 SGHNT, CDR2 YENEEA. The CDR3 DNA reads as TGTGCCAGCAGCAGGGGGTTCGGGAATGAGCAGTTCTTC. This sequence encodes CASSRGFGNEQFF.

This clone is a singleton in its sample. The chain has TRBV2 and TRBJ2-3; D unresolved. Trimming stripped 7 bases from V and 8 bases from J, with 31 bases between. Germline V gene data show CDR1 as SNHLY and CDR2 as FYNNEI. This CDR3 contains 18 residues. CDR3 amino acids: CASKVSRPQAFCSGTQYF. The CDR3 region has the DNA TGTGCCAGCAAAGTAAGTAGGCCCCAGGCGTTTTGTTCGGGTACGCAGTATTTT.

The V call is TRBV29-1, the J call TRBJ1-2; D uncertain. The CDR3 length is 14 residues. V lost 4 bases, J lost 4 bases, and 16 bases lay in between. Germline-derived CDR1 and CDR2 are SQVTM and ANQGSEA. CDR3 coding DNA: TGCAGCGTTGTCGCGGCAGGCCAAGTCTATGGCTACACCTTC. This sequence encodes CSVVAAGQVYGYTF.

V usage is TRBV28 and J usage is TRBJ1-4, with D maybe TRBD1 (6 bases). The germline V gene has CDR1 MDHEN and CDR2 SYDVKM. The ends were cut back, 7 bases at V and 3 bases at J, with 24 bases in the middle. CDR3 size: 18 residues. CDR3 coding DNA: TGTGCCAGCAATAAACTCCGGGACATTTATCTCCCTAATGAAAAACTGTTTTTT. This gives the protein CASNKLRDIYLPNEKLFF.

The V gene is TRBV30, the J gene TRBJ1-1; 7 positions match TRBD1. Trimming cost V 7 bases and J 2 bases; bases outside gene matches: 7. CDR3 length: 13 amino acids. Germline V gene sequence: CDR1 GTSNPN, CDR2 SVGIG (reference sequence). CDR3 sequence reads: CAYDRAPNTEAFF. The DNA for the CDR3 is TGTGCCTATGACAGGGCCCCTAACACTGAAGCTTTCTTT.

The rearrangement links TRBV19 to TRBJ2-1, with D possibly being TRBD2 (6 bases). Germline values: CDR1 LNHDA, CDR2 SQIVND (reference sequence). The CDR3 runs 12 residues. The ends were cut back, 3 bases at V and 10 bases at J, with 10 bases in the middle. CDR3 in DNA: TGTGCCAGTAGTATGCGGCGGGACGAGCAGTTCTTC. It codes for CASSMRRDEQFF.

The chain's CDR3 is CASSRLGTTGLTQHF. The CDR3 nucleotides read TGTGCCAGTAGCCGCCTAGGGACGACCGGGCTGACCCAGCATTTT. J is TRBJ1-5 and V is TRBV19, with a tentative D call TRBD1 (5 bases). Germline CDR1 is LNHDA and CDR2 is SQIVND (reference sequence). V was shortened by 6 bases and J by 11 bases, with 23 bases between the two germline ends. This CDR3 comprises 15 residues. The entire variable domain, with the rest obtained from reference TRBV19 and TRBJ1-5, is as follows: DGGITQSPKYLFRKEGQNVTLSCEQNLNHDAMYWYRQDPGQGLRLIYYSQIVNDFQKGDIAEGYSVSREKKESFPLTVTSAQKNPTAFYLCASSRLGTTGLTQHFGDGTRLSIL.

The CDR3 spells CASSRAGGPRTDTQYF. CDR3 sequence (DNA): TGTGCCAGTTCGCGGGCGGGAGGGCCCCGCACAGATACGCAGTATTTT. The V gene is TRBV9, the J gene TRBJ2-3; 9 nucleotides agree with TRBD2. V shed 8 bases, J shed 1 base, and the junction held 11 bases outside the gene matches. CDR1 is SGDLS, CDR2 YYNGEE, per germline. This CDR3 is built from 16 residues.

DNA of the CDR3: TGTGCCAGCAGCCCTAATAACAGACAGGGGGCCTACGAGCAGTACTTC. Its protein is CASSPNNRQGAYEQYF. The genes are TRBV7-8 and TRBJ2-7, with 9 bases identical to TRBD1. The CDR3 covers 16 residues. CDR1 is SGHVS, CDR2 FQNEAQ, per germline. V shed 5 bases, J shed 2 bases, and the junction held 10 bases outside the gene matches.

Of note for this clone: Other DNA sequences within the sample encode an identical CDR3. This chain links TRBV15 with TRBJ2-1, with 9 nucleotides matching TRBD2. CDR1 and CDR2 from the germline V gene are LNHNV and YYDKDF (reference sequence). The CDR3 runs 16 residues. The V gene end was trimmed by 0 bases and the J gene end by 1 base; junction bases not matched to a gene: 1. The chain's CDR3 is CATSRETSGSYNEQFF. In DNA form, the CDR3 reads TGTGCCACCAGCAGAGAAACTAGCGGGTCCTACAATGAGCAGTTCTTC.

This clone was counted a single time. The rearrangement joins TRBV2 to TRBJ2-1, with no clear D. The V end lost 6 bases, the J end lost 10 bases, and 10 bases lay between the germline ends. From germline, CDR1 is SNHLY and CDR2 FYNNEI. There are 11 residues in the CDR3. CDR3 in amino acids: CASRIQAEQFF. The DNA of the CDR3 is TGTGCCAGCAGGATACAAGCGGAGCAGTTCTTC.

The rearrangement uses TRBV14 and TRBJ2-5, with a tentative D call TRBD1 (6 bases). V was pared by 6 bases and J by 2 bases, with 16 bases between. CDR3 size: 15 residues. CDR1 is SGHDN and CDR2 is FVKESK in the germline V gene. The CDR3 loop is CASSLGQLNQETQYF. The CDR3 coding sequence is TGTGCCAGCAGTCTCGGACAGCTAAATCAAGAGACCCAGTACTTC.

The rearrangement links TRBV6-6 to TRBJ2-2; D is possibly TRBD1 (6 bases). This CDR3 spans 14 amino acids. V was pared by 7 bases and J by 1 base, with 10 bases between. CDR1 MNHNY and CDR2 SVGAGI come from the germline V gene (reference sequence). The CDR3 protein is CASMSRGNTGELFF. Written as DNA, the CDR3 is TGTGCCAGCATGAGCAGGGGGAACACCGGGGAGCTGTTTTTT.

The genes are TRBV5-1 and TRBJ2-1; 7 positions agree with TRBD2. Looked up from germline, CDR1 is SGHRS and CDR2 is YFSETQ. There are 15 residues in the CDR3. CDR3 sequence reads: CASQIEAGYYNEQFF. CDR3 nucleotides: TGCGCTTCCCAAATTGAAGCGGGATATTACAATGAGCAGTTCTTC.

V is TRBV2 and J is TRBJ1-2; perhaps TRBD1 as D (6 bases). Trimming stripped 7 bases from V and 8 bases from J, with 14 bases between. The CDR3 runs to 12 residues. CDR1 and CDR2 from the germline V gene are SNHLY and FYNNEI. The CDR3 coding sequence is TGTGCCAGCACCGAACAGGGTATGGGCTACACCTTC. Its protein is CASTEQGMGYTF.

The chain couples TRBV28 to TRBJ1-4; maybe TRBD1 (5 bases). The germline V gene encodes CDR1 MDHEN and CDR2 SYDVKM. The CDR3 is made up of 12 amino acids. V was pared by 6 bases and J by 14 bases, with 16 bases between. The CDR3: CASSPDRKGLFF. CDR3 nucleotides: TGTGCCAGCAGCCCTGACAGAAAGGGTCTGTTTTTT.

This sequence joins TRBV20-1 and TRBJ2-7; D is undetermined. Germline V gives CDR1 DFQATT, CDR2 SNEGSKA (reference sequence). The CDR3 runs to 11 residues. The V end lost 3 bases, the J end lost 7 bases, and 10 bases lay between the germline ends. DNA of the CDR3: TGCAGTGCTAGTGAGGAGTGGGAGCAGTACTTC. The encoded protein is CSASEEWEQYF.

The J gene is TRBJ2-7, the V gene TRBV20-1, with D perhaps TRBD1 (6 bases). From germline, CDR1 is DFQATT and CDR2 SNEGSKA (reference sequence). V was pared by 7 bases and J by 4 bases, with 11 bases between. The CDR3 length is 11 residues. In DNA form, the CDR3 reads TGCAGTGGGACAGAGGTGTACGAGCAGTACTTC. Translating it yields CSGTEVYEQYF.

The CDR3 DNA follows: TGTGCCGCCTCTGGGAGGGCCTTTACTGGGGAGCTGTTTTTT. It encodes CAASGRAFTGELFF. The chain combines TRBV19 with TRBJ2-2; TRBD2 matches at 7 bases. The length of the CDR3 is 14 residues. V shed 11 bases and J 8 bases; nucleotides not matched to a gene: 14. CDR1 is LNHDA and CDR2 is SQIVND in the germline V gene (reference sequence).

The J gene is TRBJ2-7, the V gene TRBV10-1; no clear D gene. The V end lost 6 bases, the J end lost 5 bases, and 11 bases lay between the germline ends. Germline CDR1 is WNHNN and CDR2 is SYGVQD (reference sequence). This CDR3 contains 12 residues. CDR3 sequence: CASSNLGNEQYF. For the CDR3, the DNA is TGCGCCAGCAGCAACCTGGGGAACGAGCAGTACTTC.

This chain joins TRBV6-1 and TRBJ2-7, with TRBD2 matching over 8 bases. The CDR3 is made up of 15 amino acids. Trimming at V came to 5 bases and at J to 1 base, leaving 7 bases not matched to a gene. Germline assignment: CDR1 MNHNS and CDR2 SASEGT. The DNA of the CDR3 is TGTGCCAGCAGTCACCCGGGACTAGGATCCTACGAGCAGTACTTC. This translates into CASSHPGLGSYEQYF.

The chain is built from TRBV7-2 and TRBJ2-1; perhaps TRBD2 as D (6 bases). The CDR3 spans 12 residues. V was pared by 5 bases and J by 10 bases, with 12 bases between. CDR1 and CDR2 (germline): SGHTA, FQGNSA. The CDR3 region has the DNA TGTGCCAGCAGCCCCCCTGGGGGGGAGCAGTTCTTC. This translates into CASSPPGGEQFF. Combining the CDR3 with reference TRBV7-2 and TRBJ2-1 gives the whole variable domain GAGVSQSPSNKVTEKGKDVELRCDPISGHTALYWYRQSLGQGLEFLIYFQGNSAPDKSGLPSDRFSAERTGGSVSTLTIQRTQQEDSAVYLCASSPPGGEQFFGPGTRLTVL.

The chain carries TRBV18 and TRBJ2-1, with D possibly being TRBD1 or TRBD2 (5 bases each). The germline V and J ends were trimmed by 5 bases and 6 bases, with 14 bases remaining between them. The germline V gene encodes CDR1 KGHSH and CDR2 LQKENI. The CDR3 sequence is 14 residues long. The CDR3 loop is CASSGASEANEQFF. The CDR3 DNA reads as TGTGCCAGCTCAGGGGCCTCGGAGGCCAATGAGCAGTTCTTC.

This chain links TRBV21-1 with TRBJ2-7; the table's D call TRBD1 went unverified against the DNA. TRBV21-1 is noted as a pseudogene. The CDR3 runs 12 residues. The CDR3 protein is CASNFDNDEQYF. The CDR3 DNA reads as TGTGCCAGCAACTTTGACAACGACGAGCAGTACTTC.

To note about this clone: This sample also contains other DNA sequences that code for the same CDR3. CDR3 bases: TGTGCCAGCTCACAAGAGACCCAGTACTTC. Residues: CASSQETQYF. V usage is TRBV18 and J usage is TRBJ2-5; no clear D gene. The CDR3 length is 10 residues. V was trimmed by 4 bases and J by 3 bases, leaving 0 bases between them. Germline V gene lookup returns CDR1 KGHSH and CDR2 LQKENI. Filled out from reference TRBV18 and TRBJ2-5, the complete variable domain reads NAGVMQNPRHLVRRRGQEARLRCSPMKGHSHVYWYRQLPEEGLKFMVYLQKENIIDESGMPKERFSAEFPKEGPSILRIQQVVRGDSAAYFCASSQETQYFGPGTRLLVL.

This clone appeared once. The chain joins TRBV19 to TRBJ1-2; tentatively, D is TRBD1 (6 bases). The CDR3 has 14 amino acids. The germline gives CDR1 LNHDA, CDR2 SQIVND (reference sequence). Trimming stripped 5 bases from V and 3 bases from J, with 13 bases between. CDR3 protein: CASSLTGMYYGYTF. Written as DNA, the CDR3 is TGTGCCAGTAGTCTCACAGGGATGTACTATGGCTACACCTTC.

The J gene is TRBJ2-3, the V gene TRBV9; the D gene is possibly TRBD2 (6 bases). From germline, CDR1 is SGDLS and CDR2 YYNGEE. This CDR3 has 17 residues. V dropped 3 bases and J dropped 3 bases, with 20 bases sitting between them. CDR3 loop: CASSGKAGIWRTDTQYF. DNA for the CDR3: TGTGCCAGCAGCGGGAAGGCGGGAATCTGGAGGACAGATACGCAGTATTTT. The variable domain in full, completed from reference TRBV9 and TRBJ2-3, reads DSGVTQTPKHLITATGQRVTLRCSPRSGDLSVYWYQQSLDQGLQFLIQYYNGEERAKGNILERFSAQQFPDLHSELNLSSLELGDSALYFCASSGKAGIWRTDTQYFGPGTRLTVL.

This clone occurred once. The chain carries TRBV30 and TRBJ2-5; D is uncertain. Germline values: CDR1 GTSNPN, CDR2 SVGIG (reference sequence). The CDR3 extends over 12 amino acids. V gave up 2 bases and J gave up 2 bases, with 6 bases separating them. The CDR3 loop is CAWSPLQETQYF. The CDR3 bases are TGTGCCTGGAGTCCCCTTCAAGAGACCCAGTACTTC. The complete variable domain, with remaining parts taken from reference TRBV30 and TRBJ2-5, reads SQTIHQWPATLVQPVGSPLSLECTVEGTSNPNLYWYRQAAGRGLQLLFYSVGIGQISSEVPQNLSASRPQDRQFILSSKKLLLSDSGFYLCAWSPLQETQYFGPGTRLLVL.